These 22 T cell receptor beta chains were sequenced from one sample in a study of radiation and T cells in renal cell carcinoma (dated by TCRdb to 2018 to 2021). The library was prepared using the immunoSEQ multiplex PCR assay. TCRdb obtained this table from immuneACCESS and retained in-frame rearrangements with V and J assigned. These tables miss some clones; where compared with another copy, unresolved V genes account for less than half of the shortfall, and the remainder is unexplained. This sample is represented by tens of thousands of clones; 80% of them were singletons. Roughly 30% of the sample is in the top ten clones. According to the study, the label for this sample's time point signals: blood 2 weeks post-SBRT. The sample's treatment or condition, from its label and the paper: 15 Gy SBRT to primary tumor, nephrectomy 4 weeks later. This material consisted of blood, taken from a patient whose treatment included radiotherapy and nephrectomy. The receptors were sampled from a woman aged 65 to 85 with renal cell carcinoma.

This sequence joins TRBV19 and TRBJ1-2, with 10 bases lining up with TRBD1. Germline lookup yields CDR1 LNHDA and CDR2 SQIVND (reference sequence). The CDR3 is made up of 13 amino acids. J gave up 6 bases and V 7 bases, and 5 bases lay outside the gene matches. The CDR3 DNA is TGTGCCAGTACCACCGGGACAGGGGATGGCTACACCTTC. Protein product: CASTTGTGDGYTF.

This clone is medium-sized in the sample. This sequence joins TRBV13 and TRBJ1-1, with unresolved D. Between the trimmed V and J ends, which lost 5 bases and 8 bases, there was a span of 3 bases. The CDR3 is 9 amino acids. CDR1 is PRHDT and CDR2 is FYEKMQ in the germline V gene (reference sequence). CDR3 sequence (DNA): TGTGCCAGCAGCCCGGAAGCTTTCTTT. Protein: CASSPEAFF.

The J gene is TRBJ2-5, the V gene TRBV7-7; the match to TRBD2 covers 14 bases. The CDR3 extends over 16 amino acids. J was trimmed by 6 bases and V by 1 base; bases with no gene match: 4. Germline V gene sequence: CDR1 SSHAT, CDR2 FNYEAQ (reference sequence). CDR3 residues: CASSLGGLAGDQTQYF. For the CDR3, the DNA is TGTGCCAGCAGCTTAGGGGGACTAGCGGGAGACCAGACCCAGTACTTC.

The chain recombines TRBV10-2 with TRBJ1-3, with D unresolved. The CDR3 is 16 amino acids. Germline CDR1 is WSHSY and CDR2 is SAAADI. The ends were cut back, 5 bases at V and 2 bases at J, with 16 bases in the middle. CDR3 in amino acids: CASSPREGQAGNTIYF. The DNA of the CDR3 is TGCGCCAGCAGTCCGCGGGAGGGTCAAGCTGGAAACACCATATATTTT.

The rearrangement links TRBV6-5 to TRBJ2-7; no reliable D call. CDR1 is MNHEY and CDR2 is SVGAGI in the germline V gene. V was trimmed by 0 bases and J by 4 bases, leaving 10 bases between them. The CDR3 contains 14 residues. CDR3 DNA sequence: TGTGCCAGCAGTTACTCGAGGCAATCGTACGAGCAGTACTTC. This gives the protein CASSYSRQSYEQYF.

In nucleotides, the CDR3 is TGTGCCAGCACTTGGACAGGGGGCGGGACCGGGGAGCTGTTTTTT. Its translation: CASTWTGGGTGELFF. This chain uses TRBV2 with TRBJ2-2, with 11 bases fitting TRBD1. V shed 7 bases and J 5 bases; nucleotides not matched to a gene: 6. The CDR3 contains 15 residues. The germline CDR1 and CDR2 sequences are SNHLY and FYNNEI. Looking up the rest from reference TRBV2 and TRBJ2-2 gives the full variable domain: EPEVTQTPSHQVTQMGQEVILRCVPISNHLYFYWYRQILGQKVEFLVSFYNNEISEKSEIFDDQFSVERPDGSNFTLKIRSTKLEDSAMYFCASTWTGGGTGELFFGEGSRLTVL.

Note on this clone: The junction departs from germline at one end; a sequencing error may be responsible. V is TRBV5-4 and J is TRBJ2-5, with 10 positions matching TRBD1. This CDR3 spans 17 amino acids. CDR1 and CDR2 from the germline V gene are SGHNT and YYREEE (reference sequence). In nucleotides, the CDR3 is TGTGCCAGCAGCTTGGGGCCGACAGGGGGCTACCAAGAGAGCCAGTACTTC. Translation gives CASSLGPTGGYQESQYF.

The genes are TRBV19 and TRBJ1-2; D is undetermined. The ends were cut back, 5 bases at V and 5 bases at J, with 12 bases in the middle. Germline V gene lookup returns CDR1 LNHDA and CDR2 SQIVND (reference sequence). The CDR3 spans 13 residues. The CDR3, as DNA: TGTGCCAGTAGTTACGGGCTGACTTATGGCTACACCTTC. It is translated as CASSYGLTYGYTF.

The genes are TRBV7-8 and TRBJ2-5; maybe TRBD2 (5 bases). Between the trimmed V and J ends, which lost 5 bases and 5 bases, there was a span of 15 bases. The CDR3 loop spans 14 amino acids. Germline-derived CDR1 and CDR2 are SGHVS and FQNEAQ. The chain's CDR3 is CASSARLRRETQYF. CDR3 bases: TGTGCCAGCAGCGCCCGGCTACGGAGGGAGACCCAGTACTTC.

The chain joins TRBV6-6 to TRBJ1-2; 8 bases map to TRBD1. The CDR3 contains 13 residues. The junction had 3 bases not matched to a gene; V was cut back by 6 bases and J by 3 bases. The V gene's germline CDR1 is MNHNY and CDR2 SVGAGI (reference sequence). Here the CDR3 reads CASRSDRDYGYTF. The CDR3 DNA is TGTGCCAGCAGGTCGGACAGGGACTATGGCTACACCTTC.

This clone was seen a handful of times. The chain is built from TRBV5-4 and TRBJ2-2, with 10 bases fitting TRBD2. CDR1 and CDR2 (germline): SGHNT, YYREEE (reference sequence). The J segment lost 10 bases and the V segment lost 2 bases, leaving 5 bases of the junction unmatched. The length of the CDR3 is 14 residues. The CDR3 here is CASSLAGGKKELFF. CDR3 nucleotides: TGTGCCAGCAGCTTAGCGGGAGGGAAAAAGGAGCTGTTTTTT.

The chain employs TRBV5-5 and TRBJ2-7; D call uncertain. V was trimmed by 1 base and J by 4 bases, leaving 3 bases between them. Germline V gives CDR1 SGHKS, CDR2 YYEKEE (reference sequence). The CDR3 extends over 11 amino acids. The CDR3 region has the DNA TGTGCCAGCAGCTTGTATTACGAGCAGTACTTC. Translation: CASSLYYEQYF.

The chain recombines TRBV11-2 with TRBJ2-1; 9 nucleotides align to TRBD2. J lost 5 bases, V lost 5 bases, and 7 bases had no gene match. Germline CDR1 SGHAT, CDR2 FQNNGV. The CDR3 is 15 amino acids. The CDR3 bases are TGTGCCAGCAGCCTGAGACTAGCGGAGCACAATGAGCAGTTCTTC. Translated: CASSLRLAEHNEQFF. Variable domain in full (rest from reference TRBV11-2 and TRBJ2-1): EAGVAQSPRYKIIEKRQSVAFWCNPISGHATLYWYQQILGQGPKLLIQFQNNGVVDDSQLPKDRFSAERLKGVDSTLKIQPAKLEDSAVYLCASSLRLAEHNEQFFGPGTRLTVL.

The rearrangement joins TRBV5-1 to TRBJ2-3; 10 nucleotides align to TRBD2. Germline-derived CDR1 and CDR2 are SGHRS and YFSETQ. The CDR3 is made up of 15 amino acids. J was trimmed by 0 bases and V by 4 bases; bases with no gene match: 2. The CDR3 here is CASSLTSGSTDTQYF. The CDR3 DNA reads TGCGCCAGCAGCCTGACTAGCGGGAGCACAGATACGCAGTATTTT.

DNA for the CDR3: TGTGCCAGCAGCTCTTATAGCAATCAGCCCCAGCATTTT. It yields the protein CASSSYSNQPQHF. The chain joins TRBV7-2 to TRBJ1-5; D gene uncertain. Trimming stripped 4 bases from V and 0 bases from J, with 4 bases between. The CDR3 is 13 amino acids. Germline V CDR1 and CDR2: SGHTA, FQGNSA.

This clone has just one count. The chain links TRBV29-1 to TRBJ2-3; TRBD2 matches at 16 bases. CDR3 length: 17 amino acids. Germline V gives CDR1 SQVTM, CDR2 ANQGSEA. The junction had 11 bases not matched to a gene; V was cut back by 6 bases and J by 5 bases. The CDR3: CSVGLAGGSRLGDTQYF. CDR3 DNA sequence: TGCAGCGTGGGACTAGCGGGAGGGAGCCGGTTGGGAGATACGCAGTATTTT.

The genes are TRBV10-3 and TRBJ2-5; no clear D gene. CDR3 length equals 15 residues. The V gene lost 0 bases and the J gene lost 1 base, with 9 bases spanning the gap. CDR1 is ENHRY, CDR2 SYGVKD, per germline. The CDR3 region is CAISESRQAQETQYF. The CDR3 DNA is TGTGCCATCAGTGAGTCCCGGCAGGCCCAAGAGACCCAGTACTTC.

The chain joins TRBV4-3 to TRBJ2-1, with 11 positions matching TRBD2. CDR1 and CDR2 (germline): LGHNA, YSLEER. V was pared by 0 bases and J by 3 bases, with 1 base of the junction left unmatched. CDR3 length: 16 residues. CDR3 bases: TGCGCCAGCAGCCAAGAGGGGACTAGCGGCTACAATGAGCAGTTCTTC. It specifies CASSQEGTSGYNEQFF.

V usage is TRBV12-5 and J usage is TRBJ1-2; unclear D gene. V was clipped by 2 bases and J by 8 bases, with 9 bases between them. The CDR3 length is 12 residues. CDR1 LGHNT and CDR2 FRNRAP come from the germline V gene. This CDR3 is CASGLWLRGYTF. DNA for the CDR3: TGTGCTAGTGGTTTGTGGCTCCGGGGCTACACCTTC.

This clone was counted between two and nine times. This chain joins TRBV12-5 and TRBJ2-7; the D gene could be TRBD1 or TRBD2 (7 bases each). CDR1 is LGHNT and CDR2 is FRNRAP in the germline V gene. The CDR3 spans 14 residues. Trimming cost V 6 bases and J 2 bases, with 14 bases left between them. This chain's CDR3 is CASGREGAAYEQYF. CDR3 nucleotides: TGTGCTAGTGGGAGGGAGGGGGCAGCCTACGAGCAGTACTTC.

V usage is TRBV6-6 and J usage is TRBJ1-2; 9 bases are a match to TRBD1. The CDR3 runs 12 residues. With V trimmed by 5 bases and J by 7 bases, 2 bases remained unmatched. Germline CDR1 MNHNY, CDR2 SVGAGI (reference sequence). CDR3 nucleotide sequence: TGTGCCAGCAGTACGGGACAGGGTGGCTACACCTTC. It yields the protein CASSTGQGGYTF.

The chain couples TRBV18 to TRBJ2-5, with D possibly being TRBD2 (6 bases). The CDR3 consists of 15 residues. CDR1 is KGHSH and CDR2 is LQKENI in the germline V gene. Trimming removed 3 bases from V and 0 bases from J, with 11 bases in between. The CDR3 loop is CASSPRGGNQETQYF. The DNA for the CDR3 is TGTGCCAGCTCACCTCGGGGAGGTAACCAAGAGACCCAGTACTTC.